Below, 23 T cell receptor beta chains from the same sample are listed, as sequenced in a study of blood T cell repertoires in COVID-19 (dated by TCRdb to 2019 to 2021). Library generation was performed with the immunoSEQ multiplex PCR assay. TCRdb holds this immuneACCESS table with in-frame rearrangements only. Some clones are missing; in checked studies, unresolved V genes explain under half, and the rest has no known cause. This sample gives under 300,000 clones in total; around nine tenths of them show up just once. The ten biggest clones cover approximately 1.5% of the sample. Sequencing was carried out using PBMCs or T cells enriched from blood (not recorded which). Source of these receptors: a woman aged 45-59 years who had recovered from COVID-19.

CDR3 in amino acids: CASSLEVYGGRNSNQPQHF. The DNA for the CDR3 is TGTGCCAGCAGTCTGGAGGTTTATGGGGGCCGGAATAGCAATCAGCCCCAGCATTTT. This sequence joins TRBV28 and TRBJ1-5; D is perhaps TRBD1 (6 bases). Germline V gene sequence: CDR1 MDHEN, CDR2 SYDVKM. Deletions cut 5 bases from V and 0 bases from J, with 23 bases between. CDR3 length equals 19 residues.

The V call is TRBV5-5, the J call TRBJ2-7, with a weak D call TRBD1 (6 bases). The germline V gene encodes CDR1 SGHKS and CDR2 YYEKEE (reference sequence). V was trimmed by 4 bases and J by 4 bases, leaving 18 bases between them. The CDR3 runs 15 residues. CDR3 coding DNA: TGTGCCAGCAGCCTCACCGGGACACCACATTACGAGCAGTACTTC. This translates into CASSLTGTPHYEQYF.

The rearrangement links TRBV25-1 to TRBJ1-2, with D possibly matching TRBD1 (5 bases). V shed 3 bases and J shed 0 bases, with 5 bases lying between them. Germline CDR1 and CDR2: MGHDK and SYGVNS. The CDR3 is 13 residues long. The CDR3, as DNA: TGTGCCAGCAGTGAGACAGCTAACTATGGCTACACCTTC. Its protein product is CASSETANYGYTF.

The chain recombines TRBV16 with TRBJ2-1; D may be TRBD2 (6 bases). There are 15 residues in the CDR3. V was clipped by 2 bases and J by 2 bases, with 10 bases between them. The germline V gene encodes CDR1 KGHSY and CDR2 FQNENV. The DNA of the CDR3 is TGTGCCAGCAGCCAAAGCGGACTACCCTACAATGAGCAGTTCTTC. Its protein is CASSQSGLPYNEQFF.

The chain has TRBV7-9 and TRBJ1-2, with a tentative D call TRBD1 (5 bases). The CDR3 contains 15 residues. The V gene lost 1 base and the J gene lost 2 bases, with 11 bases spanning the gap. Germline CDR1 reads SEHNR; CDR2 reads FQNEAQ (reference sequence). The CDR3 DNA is TGTGCCAGCAGCTTAGGCGGGGGGTCCAACTATGGCTACACCTTC. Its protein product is CASSLGGGSNYGYTF.

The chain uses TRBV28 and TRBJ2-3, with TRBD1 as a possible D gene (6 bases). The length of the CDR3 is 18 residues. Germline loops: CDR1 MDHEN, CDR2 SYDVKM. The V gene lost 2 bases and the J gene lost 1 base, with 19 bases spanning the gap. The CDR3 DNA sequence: TGTGCCAGCAGTTTAATTCTCCGCGGAGAGGGGGGCACAGATACGCAGTATTTT. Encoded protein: CASSLILRGEGGTDTQYF.

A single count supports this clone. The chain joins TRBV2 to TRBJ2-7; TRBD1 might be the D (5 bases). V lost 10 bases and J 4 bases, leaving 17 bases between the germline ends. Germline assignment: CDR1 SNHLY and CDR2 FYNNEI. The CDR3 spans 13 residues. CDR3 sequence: CATRGAGPYEQYF. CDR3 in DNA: TGTGCCACTCGTGGGGCAGGGCCATACGAGCAGTACTTC.

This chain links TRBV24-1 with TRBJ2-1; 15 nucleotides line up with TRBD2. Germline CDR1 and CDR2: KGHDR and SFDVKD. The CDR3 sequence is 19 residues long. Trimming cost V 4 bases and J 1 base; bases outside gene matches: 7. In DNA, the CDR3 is TGTGCCACCAGTGAAACCCCGGGACTAGCGGGAGGTTCCTACAATGAGCAGTTCTTC. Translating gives CATSETPGLAGGSYNEQFF.

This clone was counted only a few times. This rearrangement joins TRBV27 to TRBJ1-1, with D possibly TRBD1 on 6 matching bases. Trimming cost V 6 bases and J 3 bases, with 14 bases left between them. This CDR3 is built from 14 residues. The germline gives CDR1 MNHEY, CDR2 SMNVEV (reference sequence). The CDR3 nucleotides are TGTGCCAGCAGCACAGGGTACCCTCACACTGAAGCTTTCTTT. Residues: CASSTGYPHTEAFF.

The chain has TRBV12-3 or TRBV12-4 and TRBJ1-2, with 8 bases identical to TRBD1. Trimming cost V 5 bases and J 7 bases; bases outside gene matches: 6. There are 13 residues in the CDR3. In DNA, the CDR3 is TGTGCCAGCAGTGTGGCAGGGGGCATTGGCTACACCTTC. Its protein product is CASSVAGGIGYTF.

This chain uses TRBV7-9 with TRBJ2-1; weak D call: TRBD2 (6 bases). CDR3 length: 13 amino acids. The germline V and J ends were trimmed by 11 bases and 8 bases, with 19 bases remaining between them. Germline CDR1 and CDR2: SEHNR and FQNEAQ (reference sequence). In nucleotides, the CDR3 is TGTGCCTCCCGCGGGCAGGGAGGCGATGAGCAGTTCTTC. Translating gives CASRGQGGDEQFF. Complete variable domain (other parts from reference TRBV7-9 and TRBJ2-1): DTGVSQNPRHKITKRGQNVTFRCDPISEHNRLYWYRQTLGQGPEFLTYFQNEAQLEKSRLLSDRFSAERPKGSFSTLEIQRTEQGDSAMYLCASRGQGGDEQFFGPGTRLTVL.

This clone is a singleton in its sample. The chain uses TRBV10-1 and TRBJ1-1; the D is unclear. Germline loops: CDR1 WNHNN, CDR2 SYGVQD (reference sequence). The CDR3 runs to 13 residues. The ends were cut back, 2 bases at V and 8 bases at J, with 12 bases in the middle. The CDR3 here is CASSENIAGEAFF. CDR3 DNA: TGCGCCAGCAGTGAGAATATCGCGGGCGAAGCTTTCTTT.

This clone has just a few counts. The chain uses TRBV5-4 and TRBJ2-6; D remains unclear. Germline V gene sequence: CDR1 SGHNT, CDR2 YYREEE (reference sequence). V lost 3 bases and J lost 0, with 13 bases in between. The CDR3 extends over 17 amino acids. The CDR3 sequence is CASSSGGAASGANVLTF. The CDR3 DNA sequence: TGTGCCAGCAGCTCTGGCGGAGCCGCCTCTGGGGCCAACGTCCTGACTTTC.

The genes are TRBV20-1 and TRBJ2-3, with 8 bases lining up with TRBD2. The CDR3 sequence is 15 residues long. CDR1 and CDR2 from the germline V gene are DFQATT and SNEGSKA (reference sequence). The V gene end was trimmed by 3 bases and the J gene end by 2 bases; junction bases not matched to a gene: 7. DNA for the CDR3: TGCAGTGCTAGTGACGGGGGGGGAGACACAGATACGCAGTATTTT. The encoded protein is CSASDGGGDTDTQYF.

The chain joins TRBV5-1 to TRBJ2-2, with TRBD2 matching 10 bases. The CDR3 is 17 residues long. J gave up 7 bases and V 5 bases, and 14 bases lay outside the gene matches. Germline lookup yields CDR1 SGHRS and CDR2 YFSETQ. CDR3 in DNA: TGCGCCAGCAGTCTAGCGGGAGAACATGTGAGTTTCGGGGAGCTGTTTTTT. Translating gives CASSLAGEHVSFGELFF. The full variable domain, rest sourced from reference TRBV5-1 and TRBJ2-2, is KAGVTQTPRYLIKTRGQQVTLSCSPISGHRSVSWYQQTPGQGLQFLFEYFSETQRNKGNFPGRFSGRQFSNSRSEMNVSTLELGDSALYLCASSLAGEHVSFGELFFGEGSRLTVL.

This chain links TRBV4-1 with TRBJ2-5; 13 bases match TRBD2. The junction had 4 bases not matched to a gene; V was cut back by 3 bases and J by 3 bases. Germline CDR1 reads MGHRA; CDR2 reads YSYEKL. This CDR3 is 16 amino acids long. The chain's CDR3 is CASSHRGLAGEETQYF. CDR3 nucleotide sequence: TGCGCCAGCAGCCATCGCGGACTAGCGGGAGAAGAGACCCAGTACTTC.

In DNA form, the CDR3 reads TGTGCCATCAGAGGAACAGGCGCTGGGGCCAACGTCCTGACTTTC. It translates to CAIRGTGAGANVLTF. The chain combines TRBV10-3 with TRBJ2-6; D perhaps matches TRBD1 (5 bases). Trimming removed 6 bases from V and 2 bases from J, with 11 bases in between. Germline V gives CDR1 ENHRY, CDR2 SYGVKD. This CDR3 has 15 residues.

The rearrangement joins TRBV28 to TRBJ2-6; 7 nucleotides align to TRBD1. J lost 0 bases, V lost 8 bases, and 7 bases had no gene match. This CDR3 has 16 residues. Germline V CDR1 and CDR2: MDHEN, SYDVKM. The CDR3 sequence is CASDRTGGSGANVLTF. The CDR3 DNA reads TGTGCCAGCGATCGGACAGGAGGCTCTGGGGCCAACGTCCTGACTTTC.

The CDR3 DNA sequence: TGTGCCAGCAGTCCGTCCAGGGGCACGGCGATTTATGGCTACACCTTC. It encodes CASSPSRGTAIYGYTF. This chain joins TRBV27 and TRBJ1-2; a possible D gene is TRBD1 (6 bases). The CDR3 extends over 16 amino acids. The V end lost 5 bases, the J end lost 5 bases, and 21 bases lay between the germline ends. From germline, CDR1 is MNHEY and CDR2 SMNVEV (reference sequence).

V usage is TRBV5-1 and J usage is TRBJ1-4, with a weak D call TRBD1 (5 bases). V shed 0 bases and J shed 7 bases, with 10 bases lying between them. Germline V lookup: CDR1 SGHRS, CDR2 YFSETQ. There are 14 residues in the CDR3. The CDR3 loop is CASSLELGGEKLFF. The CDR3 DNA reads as TGCGCCAGCAGCTTGGAACTCGGGGGTGAAAAACTGTTTTTT.

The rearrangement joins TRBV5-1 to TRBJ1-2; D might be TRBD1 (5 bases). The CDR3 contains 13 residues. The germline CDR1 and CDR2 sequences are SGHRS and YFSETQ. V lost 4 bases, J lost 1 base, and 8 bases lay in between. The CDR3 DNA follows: TGCGCCAGCAGCAAGGGACTTAACTATGGCTACACCTTC. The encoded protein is CASSKGLNYGYTF.

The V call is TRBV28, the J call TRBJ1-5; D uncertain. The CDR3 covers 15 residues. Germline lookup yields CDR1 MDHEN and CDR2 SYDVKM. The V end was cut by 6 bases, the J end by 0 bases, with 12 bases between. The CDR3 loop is CASRRSLGSNQPQHF. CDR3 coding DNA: TGTGCCAGCAGACGGAGCCTCGGTAGCAATCAGCCCCAGCATTTT.

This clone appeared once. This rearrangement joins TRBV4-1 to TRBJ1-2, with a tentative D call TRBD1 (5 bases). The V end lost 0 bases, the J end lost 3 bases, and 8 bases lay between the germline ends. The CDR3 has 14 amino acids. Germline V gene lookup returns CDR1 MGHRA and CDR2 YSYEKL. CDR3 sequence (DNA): TGCGCCAGCAGCCAAGAATGGGGGGACTATGGCTACACCTTC. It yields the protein CASSQEWGDYGYTF.